This T cell receptor beta chain is from a study of T-cell memory formation after mild COVID-19. TCRdb called the 5' RACE reads again in MiXCR, with one record for every CDR3 protein. The table has some 120,000 distinct CDR3 sequences, about a sixth seen once. CDR3 size: 13 residues. Deletions cut 6 bases from V and 1 base from J, with 12 bases between. CDR1 and CDR2 from the germline V gene are SQVTM and ANQGSEA. This clonotype was observed a few times. The sample taken for sequencing was PBMCs or a T cell subset sorted from them (not recorded which). The chain combines TRBV29-1 with TRBJ2-5; D remains ambiguous. This clonotype was sampled from an adult woman who had mild COVID-19 (a few samples of this study predate the infection). Cell type and time point are not known. Here the CDR3 DNA reads TGCAGCGTCCGCTTAGAAGTCCAAGAGACCCAGTACTTC. Protein sequence: CSVRLEVQETQYF.